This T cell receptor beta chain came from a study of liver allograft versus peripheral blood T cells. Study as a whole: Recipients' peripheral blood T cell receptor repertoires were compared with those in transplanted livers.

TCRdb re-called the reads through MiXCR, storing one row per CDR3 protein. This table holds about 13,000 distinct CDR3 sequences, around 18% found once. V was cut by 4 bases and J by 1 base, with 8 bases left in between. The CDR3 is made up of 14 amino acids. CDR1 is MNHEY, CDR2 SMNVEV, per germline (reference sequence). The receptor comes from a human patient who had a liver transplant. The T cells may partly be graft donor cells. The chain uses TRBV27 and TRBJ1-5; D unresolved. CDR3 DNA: TGTGCCAGCAGTTCATCCCTAAGCAATCAGCCCCAGCATTTT. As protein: CASSSSLSNQPQHF.